In this sample, the clone carrying this T cell receptor (beta chain) turned up a few times. Germline loops: CDR1 SQVTM, CDR2 ANQGSEA. This CDR3 has 14 residues. The ends were cut back, 6 bases at V and 0 bases at J, with 15 bases in the middle. Building of the TCR beta libraries involved iRepertoire HTBI primers and Arm-PCR of CDR3 regions. MiXCR was run by TCRdb on the multiplex PCR reads, yielding one entry per CDR3 protein. The data contain 400,000 to 500,000 distinct CDR3 sequences, around 15% of them singletons. This entry comes from a study of regulatory T cells in long-lasting Graves disease. Documented time point: newly diagnosed GD, antithyroid drugs for less than 3 months. PBMC RNA was the source of the TCR library. The sample was also reused in another study, on T cells in Graves' hyperthyroidism and ophthalmopathy.

This sequence joins TRBV29-1 and TRBJ2-7; no firm D call. Specimen: peripheral blood mononuclear cells (PBMCs), collected at new diagnosis, from a patient treated with antithyroid drugs. The clonotype comes from a woman between 45 and 60 years old with Graves disease. CDR3 region: CSVPAWGSSYEQYF. As DNA, the CDR3 is TGCAGCGTACCAGCTTGGGGATCCTCCTACGAGCAGTACTTC.